Included here is one T cell receptor (beta chain) sequence, with context. The sample is drawn from a study of T cells in localized non-small cell lung cancer. V shed 4 bases and J 4 bases; nucleotides not matched to a gene: 2. Germline lookup yields CDR1 MNHGY and CDR2 SAAAGT. This CDR3 contains 13 residues. Clones were read by immunoSEQ multiplex PCR, and TCRdb kept only the in-frame ones, dropping some. Of around 1,000 clones listed, 19% are singletons. The source material was normal lung tissue next to the tumor, sampled before any cancer treatment. This chain joins TRBV6-8 and TRBJ1-1; 8 bases are a match to TRBD1. The receptor's source is a female donor older than 55 with stage II squamous cell lung carcinoma. CDR3 nucleotides: TGTGCCAGCAGTTCTACAGGGGGCACTGAAGCTTTCTTT. It is translated as CASSSTGGTEAFF.